This TCR beta chain was found in a study of blood T cell repertoires in COVID-19. As for the study in general: Sites in the United States, Italy and Spain provided acute and convalescent COVID-19 samples.

The length of the CDR3 is 15 residues. Germline V CDR1 and CDR2: KGHDR, SFDVKD. The V gene lost 3 bases and the J gene lost 0 bases, with 8 bases spanning the gap. Assay used: immunoSEQ multiplex PCR; TCRdb lists only in-frame clones, some missing. Of some 160,000 clones detected, roughly 85% appear once; the ten largest clones hold over 15%. Individuals aged roughly 18 to 100 years were recruited from 20 to 25 US areas. Cohorts were determined from participant-reported clinical history. This clonotype was obtained from a woman in her seventies in a cohort exposed to, infected with or recovered from COVID-19 (not recorded which). Material for sequencing was PBMCs or T cells enriched from blood (not recorded which). V and J are TRBV24-1 and TRBJ1-3, with D perhaps matching TRBD1 (5 bases). The chain's CDR3 is CATSDPTVSGNTIYF. As DNA, the CDR3 is TGTGCCACCAGTGATCCGACAGTCTCTGGAAACACCATATATTTT.